A single sample is the source of the 20 T cell receptor beta chains below, sequenced in a study of blood T cells in healthy people across ages (dated by TCRdb to between 2015 and 2016). Libraries were prepared through 5' RACE. The reads were generated on an Illumina HiSeq 2500. A second roughly 7 to 11 cycle PCR used a sample-barcoded 5' primer and a J-beta primer mix. The public reads were quality trimmed at Q25 with fastp and then assembled into clones with MiXCR by TCRdb, keeping productive beta chains. Rows with a matching CDR3 protein are joined into one entry that keeps the most common DNA and genes. The sample profile shows 600,000 or so distinct CDR3 sequences; less than 60% of them were found once. Jointly, the top ten make up approximately 25% of the sample. The sample taken for sequencing was blood. The receptors were sampled from a man older than 75 in good health.

The CDR3 DNA follows: TGTGCCAGCAGCCAACAGGCGGTACCGGGGGCTTTCTTT. Amino acid sequence: CASSQQAVPGAFF. This rearrangement joins TRBV3-1 to TRBJ1-1; D uncertain. Germline CDR1 is LGHDT and CDR2 is YNNKEL (reference sequence). Trimming left V 2 bases short and J 11 bases short, with 15 bases between. The CDR3 totals 13 residues.

This clonotype was seen a few times. J is TRBJ2-5 and V is TRBV12-3 or TRBV12-4, with D perhaps matching TRBD2 (5 bases). The CDR3 is 14 amino acids. Trimming took 6 bases from V and 5 from J, leaving 16 bases between them. The CDR3, as DNA: TGTGCCAGCAGCCCGACCACTAGTAGGGAGACCCAGTACTTC. Encoded protein: CASSPTTSRETQYF.

The V gene is TRBV2, the J gene TRBJ2-7; D uncertain. The J call may be wrong; the DNA end is better matched by TRBJ2-5. The CDR3 runs to 14 residues. CDR1 is SNHLY and CDR2 is FYNNEI in the germline V gene. CDR3: CASSEAMASETQYF. CDR3 sequence (DNA): TGTGCCAGCAGTGAAGCGATGGCTTCTGAGACCCAGTACTTC.

This chain connects TRBV7-2 to TRBJ2-1; no clear D gene. CDR1 is SGHTA, CDR2 FQGNSA, per germline. Trimming took off 2 bases at V and 1 base at J, with 9 bases between the two ends. The CDR3 is 15 residues long. For the CDR3, the DNA is TGTGCCAGCAGCTTAATCGCGGATTCCTACAATGAGCAGTTCTTC. Translation: CASSLIADSYNEQFF.

The chain recombines TRBV20-1 with TRBJ2-1; TRBD2 aligns across 10 bases. Per the germline V gene, CDR1 is DFQATT and CDR2 is SNEGSKA (reference sequence). Trimming at V came to 5 bases and at J to 7 bases, leaving 8 bases not matched to a gene. CDR3 length equals 14 residues. The CDR3 sequence: CSAPVSGRVNEQFF. CDR3 DNA: TGCAGTGCTCCAGTCAGCGGGAGGGTAAATGAGCAGTTCTTC.

CDR3 sequence reads: CASSPGLAGEAQFF. In nucleotides, the CDR3 is TGTGCCAGCAGCCCGGGACTAGCGGGAGAAGCGCAGTTCTTC. V and J are TRBV7-2 and TRBJ2-1, with TRBD2 matching over 14 bases. J gave up 12 bases and V 5 bases, and 6 bases lay outside the gene matches. Germline-derived CDR1 and CDR2 are SGHTA and FQGNSA. This CDR3 has 14 residues. The complete variable domain, with remaining parts taken from reference TRBV7-2 and TRBJ2-1, reads GAGVSQSPSNKVTEKGKDVELRCDPISGHTALYWYRQSLGQGLEFLIYFQGNSAPDKSGLPSDRFSAERTGGSVSTLTIQRTQQEDSAVYLCASSPGLAGEAQFFGPGTRLTVL.

This clonotype came up a few times. A much larger clone is a single base away; this may be a read error. This CDR3 is CASREYNEQYF. The CDR3 nucleotides read TGTGCCAGCAGAGAGTACAATGAGCAGTACTTC. This chain connects TRBV6-5 to TRBJ2-5; D is ambiguous. V dropped 6 bases and J dropped 11 bases, with 13 bases sitting between them. The length of the CDR3 is 11 residues. Germline V gene lookup returns CDR1 MNHEY and CDR2 SVGAGI.

The chain carries TRBV12-3 or TRBV12-4 and TRBJ1-5; no definite D call. The CDR3 contains 16 residues. Trimming left V 3 bases short and J 0 bases short, with 12 bases between. CDR3 bases: TGTGCCAGCAGTTTCCAAGTGGCCTATAGCAATCAGCCCCAGCATTTT. Protein sequence: CASSFQVAYSNQPQHF.

In this sample, this clonotype turned up many times. The chain joins TRBV6-5 to TRBJ1-2; D perhaps matches TRBD1 (5 bases). From germline, CDR1 is MNHEY and CDR2 SVGAGI. V was pared by 5 bases and J by 1 base, with 11 bases between. The CDR3 is 14 residues long. DNA for the CDR3: TGTGCCAGCAGTCGGGACGGGAATAACTATGGCTACACCTTC. Its protein is CASSRDGNNYGYTF.

The rearrangement links TRBV5-1 to TRBJ2-7; 9 bases fit TRBD1. Germline CDR1 and CDR2: SGHRS and YFSETQ. This CDR3 has 14 amino acids. Germline trimming cut 3 bases from V and 5 bases from J; bases unmatched to any gene: 6. CDR3 loop: CASSSGQGYNEQYF. The CDR3 region has the DNA TGCGCCAGCAGCTCGGGACAGGGTTACAACGAGCAGTACTTC.

The CDR3 region has the DNA TGCGCCAGCAGCCAAGATGTGGATAGGGGAGCTAACTATGGCTACACCTTC. This translates into CASSQDVDRGANYGYTF. This chain joins TRBV4-1 and TRBJ1-2; a weak D match, TRBD1 (5 bases). With 0 bases removed from V and 0 bases from J, the gap between germline ends came to 14 bases. The germline V gene has CDR1 MGHRA and CDR2 YSYEKL. This CDR3 is 17 amino acids long.

The rearrangement uses TRBV27 and TRBJ1-4, with D possibly matching TRBD1 (6 bases). V shed 2 bases and J shed 8 bases, with 21 bases lying between them. CDR3 length equals 17 residues. CDR1 MNHEY and CDR2 SMNVEV come from the germline V gene (reference sequence). The CDR3 DNA follows: TGTGCCAGCAGTTTAGAGCCCCCAGGGGACTTCGGGGAAAAACTGTTTTTT. Protein sequence: CASSLEPPGDFGEKLFF. The variable domain in full, completed from reference TRBV27 and TRBJ1-4, reads EAQVTQNPRYLITVTGKKLTVTCSQNMNHEYMSWYRQDPGLGLRQIYYSMNVEVTDKGDVPEGYKVSRKEKRNFPLILESPSPNQTSLYFCASSLEPPGDFGEKLFFGSGTQLSVL.

The chain combines TRBV9 with TRBJ1-2, with D tentatively TRBD1 (6 bases). CDR1 and CDR2 (germline): SGDLS, YYNGEE. CDR3 length equals 16 residues. Trimming took off 5 bases at V and 0 bases at J, with 17 bases between the two ends. The DNA of the CDR3 is TGTGCCAGCAGTGCCCGACCGGGGGCGTCTAACTATGGCTACACCTTC. This encodes CASSARPGASNYGYTF.

The chain employs TRBV20-1 and TRBJ2-1; D uncertain. The CDR3 runs 15 residues. Germline loops: CDR1 DFQATT, CDR2 SNEGSKA (reference sequence). V was shortened by 2 bases and J by 0 bases, with 11 bases between the two germline ends. The CDR3 DNA sequence: TGCAGTGCTAGATGGGCGAAGGGCTCCTACAATGAGCAGTTCTTC. Protein: CSARWAKGSYNEQFF.

The V and J genes are TRBV3-1 and TRBJ1-5; no clear D gene. The germline V gene has CDR1 LGHDT and CDR2 YNNKEL (reference sequence). With 2 bases removed from V and 7 bases from J, the gap between germline ends came to 15 bases. CDR3 size: 15 residues. CDR3 nucleotides: TGTGCCAGCAGCCAATCCGGACGCCTTAGACAGCCCCAGCATTTT. This gives the protein CASSQSGRLRQPQHF.

This clonotype has a single count. A much larger clone differs from this one at a single base, so this may be a read error. CDR3 in amino acids: CANSQETSGRRYEQYF. DNA for the CDR3: TGTGCCAACAGCCAAGAGACTAGCGGGAGAAGGTACGAGCAGTACTTC. The J gene is TRBJ2-5, the V gene TRBV4-2; 12 bases fit TRBD2. The DNA end favors TRBJ2-7, so the J call may be wrong. CDR3 size: 16 residues. CDR1 is LGHNA and CDR2 is YNFKEQ in the germline V gene.

This rearrangement joins TRBV20-1 to TRBJ2-3, with 9 nucleotides matching TRBD2. Trimming removed 6 bases from V and 2 bases from J; junction bases left unmatched: 21. The CDR3 consists of 19 residues. Looked up from germline, CDR1 is DFQATT and CDR2 is SNEGSKA (reference sequence). The DNA of the CDR3 is TGCAGTGCCCAGATACCCCAAGGGTCTCTAGCGGGGAACACAGATACGCAGTATTTT. This encodes CSAQIPQGSLAGNTDTQYF.

This clonotype has only a few counts. The CDR3 nucleotides are TGCAGTGCTAGAGAAGGGTGGACCGGATCACCCCTCCACTTT. This translates into CSAREGWTGSPLHF. The rearrangement links TRBV20-1 to TRBJ1-6; D is unclear. This CDR3 contains 14 residues. Trimming pared 0 bases from V and 10 bases from J, leaving 13 bases between. The V gene's germline CDR1 is DFQATT and CDR2 SNEGSKA (reference sequence).

This clonotype was counted between two and nine times. V is TRBV12-3 or TRBV12-4 and J is TRBJ1-2, with D tentatively TRBD1 (5 bases). Trimming pared 8 bases from V and 4 bases from J, leaving 17 bases between. The CDR3 consists of 14 residues. This chain's CDR3 is CASSGAVGGYGYTF. CDR3 in DNA: TGTGCCAGCTCTGGGGCGGTCGGCGGCTATGGCTACACCTTC.

This clonotype was seen a single time. V gene TRBV7-6 combines with J gene TRBJ2-7; 14 bases fit TRBD2. CDR1 SGHVS and CDR2 FNYEAQ come from the germline V gene. The length of the CDR3 is 17 residues. J lost 4 bases, V lost 5 bases, and 10 bases had no gene match. The DNA for the CDR3 is TGTGCCAGCAGCAGGGGACTAGCGGGAGAGGGGAATTACGAGCAGTACTTC. As protein: CASSRGLAGEGNYEQYF.